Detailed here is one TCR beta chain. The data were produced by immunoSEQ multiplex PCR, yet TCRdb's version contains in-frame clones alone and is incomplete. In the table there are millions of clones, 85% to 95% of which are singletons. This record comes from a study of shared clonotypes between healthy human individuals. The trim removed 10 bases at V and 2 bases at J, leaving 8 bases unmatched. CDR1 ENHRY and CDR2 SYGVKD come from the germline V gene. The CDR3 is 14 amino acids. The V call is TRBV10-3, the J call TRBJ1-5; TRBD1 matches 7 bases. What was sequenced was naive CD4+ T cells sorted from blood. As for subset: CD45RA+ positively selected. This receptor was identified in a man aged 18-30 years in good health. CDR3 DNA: TGTGCCAGCCAGGGGGGCGGGGGCAATCAGCCCCAGCATTTT. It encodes CASQGGGGNQPQHF.